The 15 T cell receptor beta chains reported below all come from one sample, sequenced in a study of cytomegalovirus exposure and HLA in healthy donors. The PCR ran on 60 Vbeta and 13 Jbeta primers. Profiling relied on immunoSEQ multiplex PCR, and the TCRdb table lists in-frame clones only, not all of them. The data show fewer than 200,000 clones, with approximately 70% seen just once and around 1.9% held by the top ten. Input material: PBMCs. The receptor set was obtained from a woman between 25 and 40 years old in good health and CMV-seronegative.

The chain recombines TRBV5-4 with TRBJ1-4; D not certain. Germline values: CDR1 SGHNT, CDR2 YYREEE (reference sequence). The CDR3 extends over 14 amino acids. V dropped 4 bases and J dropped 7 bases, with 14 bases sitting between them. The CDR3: CASSPVAEGEKLFF. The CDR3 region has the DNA TGTGCCAGCAGCCCTGTGGCAGAGGGTGAAAAACTGTTTTTT.

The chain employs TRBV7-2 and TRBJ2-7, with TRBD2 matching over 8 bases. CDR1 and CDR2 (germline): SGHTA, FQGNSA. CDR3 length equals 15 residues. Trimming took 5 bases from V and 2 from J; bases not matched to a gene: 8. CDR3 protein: CASSKGLGAAYEQYF. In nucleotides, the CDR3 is TGTGCCAGCAGCAAGGGACTAGGGGCCGCCTACGAGCAGTACTTC.

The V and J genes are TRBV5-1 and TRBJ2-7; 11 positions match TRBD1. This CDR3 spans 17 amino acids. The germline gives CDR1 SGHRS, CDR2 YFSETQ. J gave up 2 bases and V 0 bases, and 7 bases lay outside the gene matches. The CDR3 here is CASSLGTGGGRPYEQYF. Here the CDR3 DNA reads TGCGCCAGCAGCTTGGGGACAGGGGGCGGGAGACCCTACGAGCAGTACTTC.

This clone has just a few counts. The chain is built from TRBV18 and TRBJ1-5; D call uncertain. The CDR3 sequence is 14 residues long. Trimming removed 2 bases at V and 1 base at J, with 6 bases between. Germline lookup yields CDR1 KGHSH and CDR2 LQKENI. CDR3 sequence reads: CASSPKSSNQPQHF. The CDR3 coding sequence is TGTGCCAGCTCACCAAAGAGCAGCAATCAGCCCCAGCATTTT.

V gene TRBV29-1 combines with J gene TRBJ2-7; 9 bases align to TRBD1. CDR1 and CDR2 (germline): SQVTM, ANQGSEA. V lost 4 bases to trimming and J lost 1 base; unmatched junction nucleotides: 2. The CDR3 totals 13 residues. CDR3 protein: CSVADRGSYEQYF. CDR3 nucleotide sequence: TGCAGCGTTGCCGACAGGGGGTCCTACGAGCAGTACTTC.

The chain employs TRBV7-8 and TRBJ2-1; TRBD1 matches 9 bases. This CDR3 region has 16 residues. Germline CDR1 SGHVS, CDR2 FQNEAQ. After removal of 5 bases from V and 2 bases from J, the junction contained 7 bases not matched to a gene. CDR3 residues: CASSLSGTGTYNEQFF. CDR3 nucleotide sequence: TGTGCCAGCAGCCTATCCGGGACAGGGACCTACAATGAGCAGTTCTTC.

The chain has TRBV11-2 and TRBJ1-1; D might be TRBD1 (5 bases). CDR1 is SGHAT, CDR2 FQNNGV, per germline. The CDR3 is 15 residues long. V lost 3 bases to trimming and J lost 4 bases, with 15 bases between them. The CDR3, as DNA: TGTGCCAGCAGCTTGACGACAGAGATGGTCACTGAAGCTTTCTTT. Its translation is CASSLTTEMVTEAFF.

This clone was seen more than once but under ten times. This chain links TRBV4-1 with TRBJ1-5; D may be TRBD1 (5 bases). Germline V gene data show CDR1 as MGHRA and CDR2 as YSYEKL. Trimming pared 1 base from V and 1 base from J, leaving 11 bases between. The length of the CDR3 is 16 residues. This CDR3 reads CASSQGQYRSNQPQHF. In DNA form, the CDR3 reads TGCGCCAGCAGCCAAGGGCAGTACAGGAGCAATCAGCCCCAGCATTTT.

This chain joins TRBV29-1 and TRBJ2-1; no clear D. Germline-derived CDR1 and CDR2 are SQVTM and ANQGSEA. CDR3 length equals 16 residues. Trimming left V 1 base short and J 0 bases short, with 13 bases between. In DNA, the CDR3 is TGCAGCGTTGAAGGTTTGTTGGCGGTCTCCTACAATGAGCAGTTCTTC. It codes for CSVEGLLAVSYNEQFF.

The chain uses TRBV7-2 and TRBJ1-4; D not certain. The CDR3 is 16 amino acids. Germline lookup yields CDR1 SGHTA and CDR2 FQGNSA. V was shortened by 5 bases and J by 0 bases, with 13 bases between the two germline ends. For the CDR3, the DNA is TGTGCCAGCAGCCGTCAAGCAACCACAACTAATGAAAAACTGTTTTTT. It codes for CASSRQATTTNEKLFF.

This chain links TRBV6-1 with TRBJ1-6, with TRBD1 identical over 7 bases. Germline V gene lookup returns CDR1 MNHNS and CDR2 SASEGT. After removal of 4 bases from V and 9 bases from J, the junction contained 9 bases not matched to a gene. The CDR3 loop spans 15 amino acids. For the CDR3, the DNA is TGTGCCAGCAGTGGCCGAGACAGGGTGGGTTCACCCCTCCACTTT. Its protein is CASSGRDRVGSPLHF.

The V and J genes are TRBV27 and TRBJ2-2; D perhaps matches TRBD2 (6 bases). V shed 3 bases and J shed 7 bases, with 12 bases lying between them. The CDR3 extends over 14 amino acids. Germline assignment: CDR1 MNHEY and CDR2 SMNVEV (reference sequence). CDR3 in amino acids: CASSLRGEVGELFF. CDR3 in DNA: TGTGCCAGCAGTTTGCGGGGAGAGGTCGGGGAGCTGTTTTTT.

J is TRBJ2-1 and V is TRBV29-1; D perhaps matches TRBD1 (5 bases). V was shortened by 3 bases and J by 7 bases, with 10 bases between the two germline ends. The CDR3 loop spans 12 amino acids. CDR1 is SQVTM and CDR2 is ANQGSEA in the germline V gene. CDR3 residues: CSVDPGKNEQFF. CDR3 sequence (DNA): TGCAGCGTTGACCCAGGGAAAAATGAGCAGTTCTTC.

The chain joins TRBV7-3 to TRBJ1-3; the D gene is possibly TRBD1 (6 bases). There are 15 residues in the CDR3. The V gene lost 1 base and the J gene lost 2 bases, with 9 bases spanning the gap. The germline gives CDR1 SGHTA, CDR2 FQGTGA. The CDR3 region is CASSLKAGAGNTIYF. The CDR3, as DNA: TGTGCCAGCAGCTTAAAGGCAGGGGCTGGAAACACCATATATTTT.

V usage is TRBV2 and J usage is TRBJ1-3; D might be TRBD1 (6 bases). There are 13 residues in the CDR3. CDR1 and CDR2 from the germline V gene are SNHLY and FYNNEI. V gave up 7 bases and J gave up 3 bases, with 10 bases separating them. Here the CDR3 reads CASIEGVGNTIYF. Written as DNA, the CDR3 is TGTGCCAGCATCGAGGGGGTTGGAAACACCATATATTTT.